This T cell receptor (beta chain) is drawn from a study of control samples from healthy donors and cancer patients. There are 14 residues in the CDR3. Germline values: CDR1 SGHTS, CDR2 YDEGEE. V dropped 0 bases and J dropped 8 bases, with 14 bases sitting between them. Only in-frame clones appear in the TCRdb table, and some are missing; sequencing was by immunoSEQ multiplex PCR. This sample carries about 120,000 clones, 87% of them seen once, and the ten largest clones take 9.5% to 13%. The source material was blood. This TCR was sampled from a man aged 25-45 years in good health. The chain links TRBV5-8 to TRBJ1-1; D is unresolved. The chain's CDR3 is CASSLGPLLGEAFF. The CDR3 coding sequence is TGTGCCAGCAGCTTGGGACCCCTCCTGGGGGAAGCTTTCTTT.